Listed below are T cell receptor beta chains from one sample, sequenced in a study of T cells in Graves' hyperthyroidism and ophthalmopathy. TCRdb re-called the multiplex PCR reads through MiXCR, storing one row per CDR3 protein. The repertoire holds some 370,000 distinct CDR3 sequences, more than 13% seen once, with around 27% in the top ten. Sequencing was performed on blood. The receptors stem from a man aged 50-59 years with Graves' ophthalmopathy. Both conserved end residues are part of each CDR3. D genes are given only for firm matches. The listing skips clone size in some rows; elsewhere it reads once, few, many or a size class.

d_call	v_call	j_call	clone_size	cdr3_aa	cdr3_nt
NA	TRBV6-6	TRBJ1-6	many	CASSYSMREGATYNSPLHF	TGTGCCAGCAGTTACTCGATGAGAGAAGGTGCAACCTATAATTCACCCCTCCACTTT
TRBD1	TRBV14	TRBJ1-2	NA	CASSLIGTERYGYTF	TGTGCCAGCAGCCTCATAGGGACAGAAAGATATGGCTACACCTTC
TRBD1	TRBV11-3	TRBJ1-2	many	CASSSAGTGTNYGYTF	TGTGCCAGCAGCTCAGCCGGGACAGGGACTAACTATGGCTACACCTTC
NA	TRBV9	TRBJ2-1	few	CASSVGVTRSYNEQFF	TGTGCCAGCAGCGTAGGAGTAACCCGCTCCTACAATGAGCAGTTCTTC
TRBD2	TRBV6-6	TRBJ2-7	many	CASSYLPGLASGEQYF	TGTGCCAGCAGTTACCTGCCCGGACTAGCTTCCGGCGAGCAGTACTTC
TRBD2	TRBV9	TRBJ2-1	NA	CASSVSSGRAYNEQFF	TGTGCCAGCAGCGTATCAAGCGGGAGGGCTTACAATGAGCAGTTCTTC
TRBD2	TRBV6-5	TRBJ2-7	NA	CASSSVAGPYEQYF	TGTGCCAGCAGTTCCGTAGCGGGTCCCTACGAGCAGTACTTC
NA	TRBV28	TRBJ1-2	many	CASEEQGFNYGYTF	TGTGCCAGCGAGGAACAGGGATTTAACTATGGCTACACCTTC
TRBD2	TRBV4-1	TRBJ2-1	NA	CASSIKYPSRGGDEQFF	TGCGCCAGCAGCATCAAGTACCCTAGCCGTGGGGGGGATGAGCAGTTCTTC
NA	TRBV18	TRBJ2-7	many	CANKPKGPFSYEQYF	TGTGCCAACAAACCGAAGGGGCCTTTCTCCTACGAGCAGTACTTC
TRBD2	TRBV5-1	TRBJ2-2	many	CASSLTGTSGRYGELFF	TGCGCCAGCAGCTTAACCGGGACTAGCGGGAGATACGGGGAGCTGTTTTTT
NA	TRBV18	TRBJ1-3	many	CASSPGAIGFGNTIYF	TGTGCCAGCTCACCAGGTGCTATCGGGTTCGGAAACACCATATATTTT
TRBD1	TRBV5-1	TRBJ2-1	few	CASSPAPGQGRNEQFF	TGCGCCAGCAGCCCGGCCCCTGGACAGGGGAGGAATGAGCAGTTCTTC
TRBD1	TRBV29-1	TRBJ2-1	few	CSGGQGAYNEQFF	TGCAGCGGGGGACAGGGGGCCTACAATGAGCAGTTCTTC
NA	TRBV7-8	TRBJ2-7	NA	CASSKGRSQFYEQYF	TGTGCCAGCAGCAAAGGCCGCAGCCAATTCTACGAGCAGTACTTC
NA	TRBV30	TRBJ2-3	NA	CAWSLMTDTQYF	TGTGCCTGGTCGCTTATGACAGATACGCAGTATTTT
NA	TRBV12-3/TRBV12-4	TRBJ1-2	many	CASSLGGGSRGYTF	TGTGCCAGCAGTTTAGGTGGGGGAAGTCGTGGCTACACCTTC
NA	TRBV7-9	TRBJ2-2	NA	CASSLAQVGAGELFF	TGTGCCAGCAGCTTAGCGCAGGTCGGGGCCGGGGAGCTGTTTTTT
TRBD2	TRBV9	TRBJ2-7	many	CASSLAGESHEQYF	TGTGCCAGCTCGCTGGCGGGAGAGTCCCACGAGCAGTACTTC
NA	TRBV18	TRBJ2-1	NA	CASSPPRTGNNEQFF	TGTGCCAGCTCACCACCACGGACCGGGAACAATGAGCAGTTCTTC
TRBD2	TRBV15	TRBJ2-1	NA	CATSRDLAGTYNEQFF	TGTGCCACCAGCAGGGACTTAGCGGGGACCTACAATGAGCAGTTCTTC
NA	TRBV18	TRBJ1-2	many	CASSRGSRTAYGYTF	TGTGCCAGCTCGCGCGGGTCGAGGACAGCCTATGGCTACACCTTC
TRBD2	TRBV30	TRBJ2-2	NA	CAWSGGGITGELFF	TGTGCCTGGAGTGGCGGGGGGATAACCGGGGAGCTGTTTTTT
NA	TRBV18	TRBJ1-6	many	CASSPGSTYNSPLHF	TGTGCCAGCTCGCCGGGGAGTACCTATAATTCACCCCTCCACTTT
TRBD2	TRBV19	TRBJ2-7	NA	CASSKGLAGEWSYEQYF	TGTGCCAGTAGTAAGGGACTAGCGGGAGAATGGTCCTACGAGCAGTACTTC
TRBD1	TRBV30	TRBJ2-7	many	CAWFDPRDRGYEQYF	TGTGCCTGGTTCGACCCCCGGGACAGGGGCTACGAGCAGTACTTC
TRBD1	TRBV6-8	TRBJ2-6	NA	CASSPPETGVSSGANVLTF	TGTGCCAGCAGTCCTCCCGAAACAGGGGTTAGCTCTGGGGCCAACGTCCTGACTTTC
TRBD2	TRBV19	TRBJ2-5	few	CASRKLAENQETQYF	TGTGCCAGTAGAAAGCTAGCGGAGAACCAAGAGACCCAGTACTTC
NA	TRBV29-1	TRBJ2-1	few	CSVYRGSEQFF	TGCAGCGTGTATCGTGGTAGTGAGCAGTTCTTC
TRBD2	TRBV20-1	TRBJ2-1	many	CSAKEGGRSEQFF	TGCAGTGCTAAGGAGGGCGGGAGAAGCGAGCAGTTCTTC
NA	TRBV11-3	TRBJ2-3	many	CASSLSDSAWQYF	TGTGCCAGCAGCTTATCGGACTCCGCATGGCAGTATTTT
TRBD1	TRBV19	TRBJ2-3	NA	CASSIQMQGATDTQYF	TGTGCCAGTAGTATTCAGATGCAGGGGGCCACAGATACGCAGTATTTT
NA	TRBV14	TRBJ1-3	NA	CASSPDLFSGNTIYF	TGTGCCAGCAGCCCGGACCTATTCTCTGGAAACACCATATATTTT
TRBD2	TRBV9	TRBJ2-7	many	CASSVGGAGGGYEQYF	TGTGCCAGCAGCGTAGGTGGAGCGGGAGGCGGTTACGAGCAGTACTTC
TRBD1	TRBV20-1	TRBJ1-5	NA	CSATGGQGAHQPQHF	TGCAGTGCCACGGGGGGACAGGGGGCACATCAGCCCCAGCATTTT
TRBD2	TRBV2	TRBJ2-1	many	CASSLAVSYNEQFF	TGTGCCAGCAGTCTAGCGGTCTCCTACAATGAGCAGTTCTTC
TRBD1	TRBV5-1	TRBJ2-3	many	CASRNGDRDDTDTQYF	TGCGCCAGCAGGAACGGGGACAGAGATGACACAGATACGCAGTATTTT
NA	TRBV6-2/TRBV6-3	TRBJ2-6	NA	CASASSGANVLTF	TGTGCCAGCGCGAGCTCTGGGGCCAACGTCCTGACTTTC
TRBD2	TRBV5-1	TRBJ2-5	few	CASSFRLAGRVWETQYF	TGCGCCAGCAGCTTCAGACTAGCGGGAAGAGTTTGGGAGACCCAGTACTTC
TRBD1	TRBV5-1	TRBJ2-4	NA	CASSLEPGQGGKNIQYF	TGCGCCAGCAGCTTGGAGCCGGGACAGGGAGGCAAAAACATTCAGTACTTC
NA	TRBV25-1	TRBJ1-5	few	CASSDSWFGDQPQHF	TGTGCCAGCAGCGACAGTTGGTTCGGGGATCAGCCCCAGCATTTT
TRBD2	TRBV5-5	TRBJ2-3	NA	CASRLETSGPLHPDTQYF	TGTGCCAGCAGGCTCGAGACTAGCGGCCCATTACATCCAGATACGCAGTATTTT
NA	TRBV11-1	TRBJ2-6	NA	CASSPEGLSGANVLTF	TGTGCCAGCAGTCCCGAGGGACTCTCTGGGGCCAACGTCCTGACTTTC
TRBD2	TRBV7-8	TRBJ2-1	many	CASSLAGLAMYNEQFF	TGTGCCAGCAGCTTAGCGGGACTAGCCATGTACAATGAGCAGTTCTTC
NA	TRBV7-2	TRBJ2-1	NA	CASSLGRDPILYKQFF	TGTGCCAGCAGCTTAGGGAGGGACCCTATTCTTTACAAGCAGTTCTTC
NA	TRBV2	TRBJ2-3	many	CASSEERAGTDTQYF	TGTGCCAGCAGTGAGGAGCGGGCAGGCACAGATACGCAGTATTTT
NA	TRBV5-6	TRBJ2-1	many	CASSLEGRGNEQFF	TGTGCCAGCAGCTTGGAGGGCAGGGGTAATGAGCAGTTCTTC
TRBD2	TRBV29-1	TRBJ2-1	NA	CSVATSGKYNEQFF	TGCAGCGTTGCTACTAGCGGGAAATACAATGAGCAGTTCTTC
TRBD1	TRBV6-1	TRBJ2-6	many	CASSSGTGTFGANVLTF	TGTGCCAGCAGCTCCGGGACAGGGACCTTCGGGGCCAACGTCCTGACTTTC
NA	TRBV12-3/TRBV12-4	TRBJ2-7	many	CASSPGRALGRVYEQYF	TGTGCCAGCAGCCCGGGGCGGGCACTAGGACGGGTCTACGAGCAGTACTTC
TRBD2	TRBV4-2	TRBJ2-1	NA	CASSHRTSGVNEQFF	TGTGCCAGCAGCCACAGGACTAGCGGGGTCAATGAGCAGTTCTTC
NA	TRBV20-1	TRBJ2-3	many	CSATTGNDVTDTQYF	TGCAGTGCTACAACCGGGAACGACGTCACAGATACGCAGTATTTT